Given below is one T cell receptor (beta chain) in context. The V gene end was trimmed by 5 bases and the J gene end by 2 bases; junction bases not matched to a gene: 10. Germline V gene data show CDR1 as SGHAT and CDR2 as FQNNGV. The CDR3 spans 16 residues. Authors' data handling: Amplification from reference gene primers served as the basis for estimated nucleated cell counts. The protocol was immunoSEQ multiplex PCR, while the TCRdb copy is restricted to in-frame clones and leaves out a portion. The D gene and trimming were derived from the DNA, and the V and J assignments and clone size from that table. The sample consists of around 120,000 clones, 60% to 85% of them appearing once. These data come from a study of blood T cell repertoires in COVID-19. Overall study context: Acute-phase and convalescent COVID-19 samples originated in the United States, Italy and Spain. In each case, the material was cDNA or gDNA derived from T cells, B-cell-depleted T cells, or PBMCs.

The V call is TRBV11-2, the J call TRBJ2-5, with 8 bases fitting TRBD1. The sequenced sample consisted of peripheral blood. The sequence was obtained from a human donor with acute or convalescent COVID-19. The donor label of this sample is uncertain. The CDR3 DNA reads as TGTGCCAGCAGCATATGGACAGGGACTTTACAAGAGACCCAGTACTTC. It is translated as CASSIWTGTLQETQYF. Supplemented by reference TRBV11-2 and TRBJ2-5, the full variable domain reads EAGVAQSPRYKIIEKRQSVAFWCNPISGHATLYWYQQILGQGPKLLIQFQNNGVVDDSQLPKDRFSAERLKGVDSTLKIQPAKLEDSAVYLCASSIWTGTLQETQYFGPGTRLLVL.